The 15 T cell receptor beta chains presented below share a single source sample, sequenced in a study of PD-L1 blockade in urothelial cancer. This table comes from immunoSEQ multiplex PCR, and its TCRdb copy is limited to in-frame clones, with some not included. This sample carries tens of thousands of clones, roughly 80% of them seen once, and the ten largest clones take 4% to 6%. Material: PBMCs, obtained around atezolizumab (anti-PD-L1) treatment. The receptors stem from an older man with urothelial cancer.

This chain links TRBV14 with TRBJ2-2; D unclear. The CDR3 is 14 residues long. The germline CDR1 and CDR2 sequences are SGHDN and FVKESK. The V end was cut by 4 bases, the J end by 6 bases, with 12 bases between. CDR3 amino acids: CASSPPFGAGELFF. The CDR3 DNA follows: TGTGCCAGCAGCCCCCCCTTTGGAGCCGGGGAGCTGTTTTTT.

This clone has a single count. Here the CDR3 reads CASSLGVGAGSEQFF. The CDR3 nucleotides are TGCGCCAGCAGCTTGGGGGTGGGAGCTGGTAGTGAGCAGTTCTTC. The chain is built from TRBV5-1 and TRBJ2-1; D may be TRBD2 (5 bases). Germline CDR1 reads SGHRS; CDR2 reads YFSETQ. The germline V and J ends were trimmed by 0 bases and 9 bases, with 16 bases remaining between them. This CDR3 has 15 residues.

This chain joins TRBV7-3 and TRBJ2-1, with TRBD2 as a possible D gene (7 bases). Germline values: CDR1 SGHTA, CDR2 FQGTGA. The length of the CDR3 is 16 residues. The ends were cut back, 5 bases at V and 5 bases at J, with 19 bases in the middle. The CDR3 nucleotides read TGTGCCAGCAGCAAAGGGGGGGGGCCCCTTCACAATGAGCAGTTCTTC. This gives the protein CASSKGGGPLHNEQFF.

This clone was detected many times. The chain combines TRBV7-9 with TRBJ2-3, with D tentatively TRBD1 (6 bases). Between the trimmed V and J ends, which lost 2 bases and 4 bases, there was a span of 16 bases. CDR1 is SEHNR and CDR2 is FQNEAQ in the germline V gene (reference sequence). The CDR3 spans 16 residues. The CDR3 region has the DNA TGTGCCAGCAGCTTATTCGGTCAGGGGATGGCAGATACGCAGTATTTT. Translation: CASSLFGQGMADTQYF.

This clone has just a few counts. J is TRBJ1-2 and V is TRBV28; TRBD1 matches 9 bases. The CDR3 sequence is 14 residues long. With V trimmed by 4 bases and J by 8 bases, 8 bases remained unmatched. Germline loops: CDR1 MDHEN, CDR2 SYDVKM. This chain's CDR3 is CASSSTGGARGYTF. The DNA of the CDR3 is TGTGCCAGCAGTTCCACAGGGGGCGCGAGGGGCTACACCTTC.

The J gene is TRBJ2-1, the V gene TRBV7-2; tentatively, D is TRBD2 (6 bases). Germline V gene sequence: CDR1 SGHTA, CDR2 FQGNSA. Trimming removed 2 bases at V and 9 bases at J, with 17 bases between. This CDR3 has 15 residues. The CDR3 region is CASSLSGPQGGEQFF. The CDR3 bases are TGTGCCAGCAGCTTAAGCGGGCCCCAAGGCGGTGAGCAGTTCTTC.

The rearrangement links TRBV4-1 to TRBJ1-1; TRBD1 aligns across 7 bases. In germline, CDR1 is MGHRA, CDR2 YSYEKL. V was clipped by 6 bases and J by 0 bases; unmatched bases: 4. The CDR3 extends over 14 amino acids. Written as DNA, the CDR3 is TGCGCCAGCAGTAGGGACAGCTTGAACACTGAAGCTTTCTTT. As protein: CASSRDSLNTEAFF.

This clone was seen only once. The genes are TRBV5-1 and TRBJ2-5; 7 nucleotides agree with TRBD2. Per the germline V gene, CDR1 is SGHRS and CDR2 is YFSETQ. The V and J ends lost 1 base and 1 base, in that order; junction bases with no gene match: 7. This CDR3 comprises 16 residues. CDR3 DNA: TGCGCCAGCAGCTTGCAACCTAGCGGCCTCCAAGAGACCCAGTACTTC. This encodes CASSLQPSGLQETQYF.

This clone is a singleton in its sample. The V and J genes are TRBV5-8 and TRBJ2-5; D is uncertain. V was pared by 2 bases and J by 5 bases, with 16 bases between. Germline V gene lookup returns CDR1 SGHTS and CDR2 YDEGEE. CDR3 size: 15 residues. The CDR3 DNA follows: TGTGCCAGCAGCTTTTTCCCGGGTCCTCGGGAGACCCAGTACTTC. The encoded protein is CASSFFPGPRETQYF.

This clone was detected only once. The CDR3 protein is CASSPSRGRGIPYEQYF. The CDR3 coding sequence is TGTGCCAGCAGCCCATCCAGGGGGCGTGGAATTCCCTACGAGCAGTACTTC. The chain links TRBV5-4 to TRBJ2-7; 8 bases match TRBD1. The CDR3 runs 17 residues. Germline CDR1 is SGHNT and CDR2 is YYREEE (reference sequence). V shed 4 bases and J 2 bases; nucleotides not matched to a gene: 14.

The chain has TRBV6-1 and TRBJ2-6; 7 bases align to TRBD2. V shed 4 bases and J 4 bases; nucleotides not matched to a gene: 7. This CDR3 has 16 amino acids. Per the germline V gene, CDR1 is MNHNS and CDR2 is SASEGT. CDR3 DNA sequence: TGTGCCAGCAGTGTGTACCCTAGCGGCGGGGCCAACGTCCTGACTTTC. Translation gives CASSVYPSGGANVLTF.

This clone was detected once. The chain is built from TRBV5-1 and TRBJ2-1; tentative D call: TRBD2 (6 bases). Germline loops: CDR1 SGHRS, CDR2 YFSETQ. CDR3 size: 13 residues. V was shortened by 0 bases and J by 9 bases, with 10 bases between the two germline ends. The CDR3 nucleotides read TGCGCCAGCAGCTTGGAAACGGGACTTGAGCAGTTCTTC. Its protein is CASSLETGLEQFF.

As DNA, the CDR3 is TGTGCCAGCAGCGTAGGGGGAGCGGGAGCCGAGCAGTACTTC. Protein product: CASSVGGAGAEQYF. The chain uses TRBV9 and TRBJ2-7, with 8 bases matching TRBD2. The CDR3 has 14 residues. The germline gives CDR1 SGDLS, CDR2 YYNGEE. J lost 6 bases, V lost 0 bases, and 5 bases had no gene match.

The chain recombines TRBV6-1 with TRBJ1-3, with D possibly being TRBD1 (5 bases). The germline V gene has CDR1 MNHNS and CDR2 SASEGT. V was shortened by 11 bases and J by 4 bases, with 15 bases between the two germline ends. This CDR3 spans 13 amino acids. The DNA of the CDR3 is TGTGCCGCCGGGCGGGGGGTCGGAAACACCATATATTTT. Its translation is CAAGRGVGNTIYF.

V gene TRBV28 combines with J gene TRBJ1-2; no clear D. Germline V gives CDR1 MDHEN, CDR2 SYDVKM. The ends were cut back, 6 bases at V and 8 bases at J, with 13 bases in the middle. The CDR3 is made up of 12 amino acids. The CDR3 region is CASSSGRVGYTF. CDR3 DNA sequence: TGTGCCAGCAGCTCTGGGAGAGTCGGCTACACCTTC.